Below are 32 T cell receptor beta chains sequenced from a single sample in a study of tissue T cells after allogeneic stem cell transplantation. The sample's time point: mouse harvest day 7 after allogeneic transplant. The graft held 10^6 splenic CD5+ T cells and 10^7 T-cell-depleted bone marrow cells. Produced via immunoSEQ multiplex PCR; TCRdb's table is partial and in-frame only. The sample includes about 9,000 clones, 40% to 55% of them seen just once. The specimen sequenced was gut tissue. The receptor source for this set is a female BALB/c mouse given C57BL/6 T cells with graft-versus-host disease after an allogeneic hematopoietic cell transplant.

The sample holds a few counts of this clone. Gene names are the mouse ones. The read comes to an end 1 residue before the CDR3 does, leaving the germline J gene to fill in the end. The chain recombines TRBV3 with TRBJ1-4, with no clear D. Per germline, CDR1 SNHLY and CDR2 FYNGKV (reference sequence). V was clipped by 8 bases and J by 3 bases, with 7 bases between them. The CDR3 spans 12 residues. The DNA read from the CDR3 is TGTGCCAGCGCGGGTACCAACGAAAGATTATTT. Amino acids: CASAGTNERLF. The CDR3 in full is CASAGTNERLFF. Full variable domain (missing parts from reference TRBV3 and TRBJ1-4): GPKVLQIPSHQIIDMGQMVTLNCDPVSNHLYFYWYKQILGQQMEFLVNFYNGKVMEKSKLFKDQFSVERPDGSYFTLKIQPTALEDSAVYFCASAGTNERLFFGHGTKLSVL.

This clone is classed as medium-sized. Gene names are the mouse ones. The CDR3 end falls 1 residue outside the read, so it is completed with the germline J gene. Other DNA sequences in the same sample also yield this CDR3. V is TRBV19 and J is TRBJ1-2; 9 nucleotides align to TRBD1. Germline CDR1 and CDR2: FNHDT and SITEND (reference sequence). V was pared by 2 bases and J by 1 base, with 0 bases of the junction left unmatched. The CDR3 spans 14 residues. CDR3 protein: CASSMGQGNSDYTF. The CDR3 DNA, read in part, is TGTGCCAGCAGTATGGGACAGGGAAACTCCGACTACACC.

A remark on this clone: Gene names are mouse gene names. Sequencing ends 1 residue short of the CDR3 end; the germline J gene provides the rest. The chain recombines TRBV4 with TRBJ1-4; D is possibly TRBD1 (5 bases). The germline gives CDR1 LGHDT, CDR2 YNNKQL (reference sequence). This CDR3 has 14 amino acids. V was clipped by 3 bases and J by 3 bases, with 8 bases between them. CDR3 DNA, as far as it was read: TGTGCCAGCAGCTATTGGACAACCAACGAAAGATTATTT. As protein: CASSYWTTNERLF. The full CDR3 sequence reads CASSYWTTNERLFF.

On this clone itself: Gene names are mouse gene names. The read finishes 1 residue shy of the CDR3 end, and the germline J gene is used to complete it. The chain recombines TRBV26 with TRBJ2-5; 7 nucleotides line up with TRBD2. The CDR3 loop spans 13 amino acids. J gave up 6 bases and V 4 bases, and 4 bases lay outside the gene matches. Per the germline V gene, CDR1 is KGHPV and CDR2 is FQNQEV (reference sequence). Partial CDR3 DNA: TGTGCCAGCAGTCCGGGGGGGGAGGACACCCAGTAC. Translation gives CASSPGGEDTQY. The entire CDR3 protein reads CASSPGGEDTQYF.

The table lists this clone with a few counts. Mouse names are used for the genes. Sequencing ends 1 residue short of the CDR3 end; the germline J gene provides the rest. The genes are TRBV16 and TRBJ2-1, with D maybe TRBD1 (7 bases). CDR1 is SGHSA and CDR2 is FRNQAP in the germline V gene. The germline V and J ends were trimmed by 0 bases and 5 bases, with 11 bases remaining between them. The CDR3 is 15 amino acids. The sequenced CDR3 bases are TGTGCAAGCAGCTTAGATCAGGGGGGTCATGCTGAGCAGTTC. This gives the protein CASSLDQGGHAEQF. The full-length CDR3 reads as CASSLDQGGHAEQFF.

By sample share, this clone is medium-sized. Mouse names are used for the genes. The read ends 1 residue early relative to the CDR3; the germline J gene fills the gap. In the same sample, other DNA sequences code for this CDR3. This chain links TRBV26 with TRBJ2-7; D possibly corresponds to TRBD1 (5 bases). The CDR3 is made up of 12 amino acids. With 2 bases removed from V and 4 bases from J, the gap between germline ends came to 6 bases. Germline V gives CDR1 KGHPV, CDR2 FQNQEV (reference sequence). CDR3 amino acids: CASSLGQYEQYF. The covered CDR3 bases are TGTGCCAGCAGTCTGGGACAATATGAACAGTAC.

With regard to this clone: Gene names denote mouse genes. The sequenced CDR3 bases are TGTGCCAGCAGTATAGTCTGGGGGACCTCTCAAGACACCCAGTAC. This translates into CASSIVWGTSQDTQY. The CDR3 reads in full as CASSIVWGTSQDTQYF. The V gene is TRBV19, the J gene TRBJ2-5; 7 nucleotides agree with TRBD2. The CDR3 end lies 1 residue beyond the end of the read and is filled in from the germline J gene. The CDR3 is made up of 16 amino acids. Per the germline V gene, CDR1 is FNHDT and CDR2 is SITEND (reference sequence). V lost 0 bases and J lost 3; bases outside the gene matches: 7.

The count of this clone is one. Any gene name here is a mouse gene name. Read sequence stops 1 residue before the CDR3 end, and the germline J gene provides the missing end. V gene TRBV26 combines with J gene TRBJ1-4, with D maybe TRBD1 (5 bases). Deletions cut 8 bases from V and 6 bases from J, with 7 bases between. The CDR3 contains 11 residues. The V gene's germline CDR1 is KGHPV and CDR2 FQNQEV (reference sequence). CDR3 sequence: CASRRDERLFF. Partial CDR3 DNA: TGTGCCAGCCGCAGGGACGAAAGATTATTT.

Points on this clone: Genes here carry mouse names. The read ends 1 residue shy of where the CDR3 ends; the end is completed using the germline J gene. The gene calls are TRBV26 and TRBJ2-1; 10 bases map to TRBD2. Germline CDR1 KGHPV, CDR2 FQNQEV (reference sequence). With V trimmed by 1 base and J by 3 bases, 6 bases remained unmatched. This CDR3 has 17 amino acids. This CDR3 reads CASSLYTGGVSYAEQFF. CDR3 DNA (partial): TGTGCCAGCAGTCTGTACACTGGGGGGGTCAGCTATGCTGAGCAGTTC.

This clone was found a few times. Gene names refer to mouse genes. The observed sequence ends 1 residue before the CDR3 terminus, with the missing tail filled in from the germline J gene. The chain combines TRBV26 with TRBJ2-2; 9 nucleotides agree with TRBD1. Germline CDR1 reads KGHPV; CDR2 reads FQNQEV (reference sequence). This CDR3 has 16 amino acids. Unmatched junction bases numbered 3, after V lost 4 bases and J lost 0 bases. The CDR3 DNA, read in part, is TGTGCCAGCAGTCCCTACAGGGGGCCAAACACCGGGCAGCTCTAC. The encoded protein is CASSPYRGPNTGQLY. The CDR3 as a whole reads CASSPYRGPNTGQLYF.

To note about this clone: Mouse names are used for the genes. The CDR3 end lies 1 residue beyond the end of the read and is filled in from the germline J gene. The chain couples TRBV21 to TRBJ2-3; 9 bases are shared with TRBD1. TRBV21 has ORF status, its function being uncertain. V dropped 2 bases and J dropped 1; count of bases not matched to a gene: 4. The CDR3 contains 16 residues. The CDR3 region is CASSQDRGEGAETLYF. CDR3 DNA (partial): TGTGCTAGCAGTCAAGACAGGGGGGAAGGTGCAGAAACGCTGTAT.

Worth noting for this clone: Gene names are the mouse ones. The read gets to within 1 residue of the CDR3 end, and the germline J gene fills in the rest. V usage is TRBV5 and J usage is TRBJ2-4; possible D gene TRBD1, 6 bases. Germline CDR1 is LGHNA and CDR2 is YNLKQL (reference sequence). The V end lost 0 bases, the J end lost 2 bases, and 9 bases lay between the germline ends. The CDR3 runs to 15 residues. CDR3 amino acids: CASSQDGDIQNTLYF. Partial CDR3 DNA: TGTGCCAGCAGCCAAGATGGGGACATTCAAAACACCTTGTAC.

Comment on this clone: All gene names here are mouse names. Partial CDR3 DNA: TGTGCCAGCAGTCTGTGGAGGGACGAACAGTAC. It encodes CASSLWRDEQY. The CDR3 reads in full as CASSLWRDEQYF. This chain connects TRBV26 to TRBJ2-7, with D tentatively TRBD1 or TRBD2 (5 bases each). The DNA ends 1 residue before the CDR3 does, and the rest of the CDR3 is filled in from the germline J gene. Germline values: CDR1 KGHPV, CDR2 FQNQEV (reference sequence). Between the trimmed V and J ends, which lost 1 base and 7 bases, there was a span of 8 bases. The CDR3 contains 12 residues.

The sample holds one count of this clone. The genes and germline here are from mouse. The sequence runs out 1 residue before the end of the CDR3; the remainder is reconstructed from the germline J gene. The gene calls are TRBV2 and TRBJ2-5; 13 nucleotides match TRBD2. The CDR3 runs to 18 residues. Trimming at V came to 2 bases and at J to 2 bases, leaving 7 bases not matched to a gene. Germline V lookup: CDR1 LGHNA, CDR2 YSYQKL. CDR3 residues: CASSQTGLGGRGQDTQYF. The CDR3 bases that were read are TGTGCCAGCAGCCAAACCGGACTGGGGGGGCGCGGCCAAGACACCCAGTAC.

Of note for this clone: Gene names and germline refer to mouse. The read gets to within 1 residue of the CDR3 end, and the germline J gene fills in the rest. The rearrangement links TRBV3 to TRBJ1-1, with D perhaps TRBD1 (5 bases). The V and J ends lost 4 bases and 0 bases respectively, with 9 bases between them. CDR1 and CDR2 (germline): SNHLY, FYNGKV (reference sequence). This CDR3 spans 14 amino acids. CDR3 sequence: CASSSTGANTEVFF. Partial CDR3 DNA: TGTGCCAGCAGCTCTACAGGTGCAAACACAGAAGTCTTC.

This clone was recorded a few times. Each gene name is a mouse one. The read comes to an end 1 residue before the CDR3 does, leaving the germline J gene to fill in the end. The rearrangement uses TRBV26 and TRBJ1-3, with unresolved D. The V end lost 7 bases, the J end lost 0 bases, and 4 bases lay between the germline ends. CDR1 and CDR2 (germline): KGHPV, FQNQEV (reference sequence). The CDR3 spans 12 residues. The CDR3 protein is CASKSSGNTLYF. The sequenced CDR3 bases are TGTGCCAGCAAGAGTTCTGGAAATACGCTCTAT. Full variable domain (missing parts from reference TRBV26 and TRBJ1-3): NSKVIQTPRYLVKGQGQKAKMRCIPEKGHPVVFWYQQNKNNEFKFLINFQNQEVLQQIDMTEKRFSAECPSNSPCSLEIQSSEAGDSALYLCASKSSGNTLYFGEGSRLIVV.

In regard to this clone: Genes here carry mouse names. Read coverage stops 1 residue before the CDR3 terminus; the germline J gene supplies the remainder. The rearrangement joins TRBV13-3 to TRBJ1-1, with a tentative D call TRBD1 (6 bases). Germline loops: CDR1 NNHDY, CDR2 SYVADS. Trimming left V 0 bases short and J 3 bases short, with 6 bases between. This CDR3 has 13 residues. This chain's CDR3 is CASSDAGDTEVFF. The covered CDR3 bases are TGTGCCAGCAGTGATGCAGGGGACACAGAAGTCTTC.

This clone appeared once. Germline and genes: mouse. The read comes to an end 1 residue before the CDR3 does, leaving the germline J gene to fill in the end. This same CDR3 is encoded by further DNA sequences in the sample. The chain couples TRBV26 to TRBJ2-5, with D uncertain. V lost 6 bases and J lost 3, with 4 bases in between. CDR3 length: 11 amino acids. Germline V CDR1 and CDR2: KGHPV, FQNQEV (reference sequence). The CDR3 reads CASSPQDTQYF. Incomplete CDR3 DNA: TGTGCCAGCAGCCCGCAAGACACCCAGTAC. Combining the CDR3 with reference TRBV26 and TRBJ2-5 gives the whole variable domain NSKVIQTPRYLVKGQGQKAKMRCIPEKGHPVVFWYQQNKNNEFKFLINFQNQEVLQQIDMTEKRFSAECPSNSPCSLEIQSSEAGDSALYLCASSPQDTQYFGPGTRLLVL.

This clone was counted a few times. The gene symbols are mouse symbols. The read ends 1 residue shy of where the CDR3 ends; the end is completed using the germline J gene. The V gene is TRBV26, the J gene TRBJ1-3, with no clear D. Trimming took 4 bases from V and 0 from J, leaving 7 bases between them. CDR1 KGHPV and CDR2 FQNQEV come from the germline V gene (reference sequence). This CDR3 has 14 residues. The CDR3 bases that were read are TGTGCCAGCAGTCAGGGAAATTCTGGAAATACGCTCTAT. As protein: CASSQGNSGNTLY. The complete CDR3 reads CASSQGNSGNTLYF. The full variable domain, with the rest looked up from reference TRBV26 and TRBJ1-3, is NSKVIQTPRYLVKGQGQKAKMRCIPEKGHPVVFWYQQNKNNEFKFLINFQNQEVLQQIDMTEKRFSAECPSNSPCSLEIQSSEAGDSALYLCASSQGNSGNTLYFGEGSRLIVV.

Comment on this clone: The genes are named according to mouse. The read falls 1 residue short of the CDR3 end, and the missing part is taken from the germline J gene. The chain has TRBV21 and TRBJ2-4; weak D call: TRBD2 (7 bases). TRBV21 is an ORF for which the function is uncertain. With 2 bases removed from V and 0 bases from J, the gap between germline ends came to 9 bases. CDR3 length: 15 amino acids. Incomplete CDR3 DNA: TGTGCTAGCAGTCAAGTGGGGGGCAGTCAAAACACCTTGTAC. Translation gives CASSQVGGSQNTLY. The whole CDR3 reads CASSQVGGSQNTLYF.

Regarding this clone: All gene names here are mouse names. The missing CDR3 end, 1 residue past where the read stops, is filled in from the germline J gene. The rearrangement uses TRBV19 and TRBJ2-3; D is undetermined. Between the trimmed V and J ends, which lost 2 bases and 0 bases, there was a span of 7 bases. From germline, CDR1 is FNHDT and CDR2 SITEND (reference sequence). The CDR3 contains 14 residues. The CDR3 here is CASSISGSAETLYF. Incomplete CDR3 DNA: TGTGCCAGCAGTATCTCAGGTAGTGCAGAAACGCTGTAT.

This clone was picked up a small number of times. The genes and germline here are from mouse. The CDR3 is cut off 1 residue early in the read; its end comes from the germline J gene. The chain combines TRBV26 with TRBJ2-7; TRBD1 matches at 7 bases. Germline V gene data show CDR1 as KGHPV and CDR2 as FQNQEV (reference sequence). CDR3 length: 12 residues. V was clipped by 4 bases and J by 7 bases; unmatched bases: 4. CDR3 DNA (partial): TGTGCCAGCAGTCAGGGCAGGGGGGAACAGTAC. Residues: CASSQGRGEQY. In full, the CDR3 is CASSQGRGEQYF.

Turning to this clone: Gene names follow the mouse nomenclature. CDR3 DNA (partial): TGTGCCAGCAGTCGACAGGCGGAACAGTAC. It translates to CASSRQAEQY. The entire CDR3 protein is CASSRQAEQYF. The chain couples TRBV26 to TRBJ2-7; possible D gene TRBD1, 6 bases. The sequence runs out 1 residue before the end of the CDR3; the remainder is reconstructed from the germline J gene. Germline V gene data show CDR1 as KGHPV and CDR2 as FQNQEV (reference sequence). The CDR3 length is 11 residues. V was cut by 4 bases and J by 7 bases, with 8 bases left in between.

Of note for this clone: These gene names are mouse names. The read falls 1 residue short of the CDR3 end, and the missing part is taken from the germline J gene. The chain recombines TRBV15 with TRBJ2-1; D may be TRBD1 (5 bases). The CDR3 has 13 residues. The germline V and J ends were trimmed by 2 bases and 6 bases, with 8 bases remaining between them. Germline V gives CDR1 SGHND, CDR2 FRSKSL. Here the CDR3 reads CASSLRRGAEQFF. The CDR3 bases that were read are TGTGCCAGCAGTTTAAGGAGGGGTGCTGAGCAGTTC. Based on the CDR3 plus reference TRBV15 and TRBJ2-1, the full variable domain is DAGVTQTPRHEVAEKGQTIILKCEPVSGHNDLFWYRQTKIQGLELLSYFRSKSLMEDGGAFKDRFKAEMLNSSFSTLKIQPTEPKDSAVYLCASSLRRGAEQFFGPGTRLTVL.

This clone was observed a handful of times. Gene names refer to mouse genes. The CDR3 end is not reached by the read, which stops 1 residue before it; the germline J gene fills it in. The chain employs TRBV16 and TRBJ2-1; D unclear. Trimming removed 1 base at V and 7 bases at J, with 11 bases between. The germline CDR1 and CDR2 sequences are SGHSA and FRNQAP. The CDR3 totals 14 residues. Here the CDR3 reads CASSLARGLAEQFF. The DNA read from the CDR3 is TGTGCAAGCAGCTTAGCACGGGGTCTGGCTGAGCAGTTC.

To note about this clone: Genes and germline are mouse. Read coverage stops 1 residue before the CDR3 terminus; the germline J gene supplies the remainder. The chain couples TRBV15 to TRBJ2-1; tentatively, D is TRBD1 (6 bases). Germline V gene data show CDR1 as SGHND and CDR2 as FRSKSL. V was cut by 5 bases and J by 2 bases, with 7 bases left in between. The CDR3 has 13 residues. CDR3 loop: CASSRTDYAEQFF. CDR3 DNA (partial): TGTGCCAGCAGTCGGACAGACTATGCTGAGCAGTTC.

In regard to this clone: The gene names here belong to mouse. Coverage ceases 1 residue before the CDR3 finishes, and the germline J gene fills in the end. The chain is built from TRBV3 and TRBJ2-7, with 10 bases lining up with TRBD1. The CDR3 extends over 13 amino acids. The V gene end was trimmed by 3 bases and the J gene end by 4 bases; junction bases not matched to a gene: 0. Germline loops: CDR1 SNHLY, CDR2 FYNGKV (reference sequence). CDR3 bases read: TGTGCCAGCAGCTTGGGACAGGGGTATGAACAGTAC. Amino acids: CASSLGQGYEQY. The CDR3 as a whole reads CASSLGQGYEQYF.

Only a few counts were recorded for this clone. Gene and germline names: mouse. The DNA read from the CDR3 is TGTGCCAGCAGTCTGCGGACTGGGGGGAATTATGAACAGTAC. Translation gives CASSLRTGGNYEQY. The CDR3 as a whole reads CASSLRTGGNYEQYF. The V and J genes are TRBV26 and TRBJ2-7; the match to TRBD2 covers 11 bases. The read stops 1 residue short of the end of the CDR3; the missing end is completed from the germline J gene. After removal of 2 bases from V and 4 bases from J, the junction contained 4 bases not matched to a gene. Germline V gives CDR1 KGHPV, CDR2 FQNQEV (reference sequence). The CDR3 has 15 amino acids.

As to this clone: Genes here carry mouse names. The read stops 1 residue short of the end of the CDR3; the missing end is completed from the germline J gene. This chain uses TRBV26 with TRBJ1-3, with D perhaps matching TRBD1 (6 bases). The CDR3 has 15 residues. In germline, CDR1 is KGHPV, CDR2 FQNQEV (reference sequence). Trimming cost V 0 bases and J 0 bases, with 6 bases left between them. The DNA read from the CDR3 is TGTGCCAGCAGTCTGTCAGGGGGTTCTGGAAATACGCTCTAT. Its translation is CASSLSGGSGNTLY. The whole CDR3 sequence reads CASSLSGGSGNTLYF.

Note on this clone: Genes here carry mouse names. The missing CDR3 end, 1 residue past where the read stops, is filled in from the germline J gene. V is TRBV12-2 and J is TRBJ2-5; D is undetermined. The CDR3 sequence is 11 residues long. The V end lost 1 base, the J end lost 7 bases, and 5 bases lay between the germline ends. Germline V lookup: CDR1 SGHLS, CDR2 HYDKME. Partial CDR3 DNA: TGTGCCAGCTCTCTGCGGTACACCCAGTAC. This codes for CASSLRYTQY. The full CDR3 protein is CASSLRYTQYF.

With regard to this clone: Gene names denote mouse genes. The read comes to an end 1 residue before the CDR3 does, leaving the germline J gene to fill in the end. The chain is built from TRBV12-1 and TRBJ1-4; the D gene is possibly TRBD1 (6 bases). CDR3 length: 16 residues. The ends were cut back, 4 bases at V and 0 bases at J, with 14 bases in the middle. CDR1 SGHSN and CDR2 HYEKVE come from the germline V gene. The CDR3 is CASSPDREISNERLFF. Incomplete CDR3 DNA: TGTGCCAGCTCCCCGGACAGAGAGATTTCCAACGAAAGATTATTT.

By its share, this clone is medium-sized. Mouse gene names and germline throughout. The CDR3 extends 1 residue past the end of the read, so its final part is completed from the germline J gene. The rearrangement uses TRBV26 and TRBJ1-4, with D uncertain. Germline-derived CDR1 and CDR2 are KGHPV and FQNQEV (reference sequence). Trimming took off 5 bases at V and 0 bases at J, with 1 base between the two ends. There are 12 residues in the CDR3. The CDR3: CASSFSNERLFF. CDR3 DNA (partial): TGTGCCAGCAGTTTTTCCAACGAAAGATTATTT.